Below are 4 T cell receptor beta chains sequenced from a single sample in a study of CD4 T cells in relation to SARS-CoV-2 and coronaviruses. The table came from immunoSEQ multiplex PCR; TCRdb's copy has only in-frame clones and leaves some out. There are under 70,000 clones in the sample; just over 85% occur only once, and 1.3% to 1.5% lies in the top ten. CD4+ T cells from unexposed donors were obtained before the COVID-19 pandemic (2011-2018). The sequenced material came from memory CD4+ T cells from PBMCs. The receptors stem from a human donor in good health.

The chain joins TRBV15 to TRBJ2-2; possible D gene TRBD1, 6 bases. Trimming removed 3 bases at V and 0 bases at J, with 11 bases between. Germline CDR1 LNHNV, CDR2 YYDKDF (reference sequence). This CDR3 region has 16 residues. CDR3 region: CATSSRGTPNTGELFF. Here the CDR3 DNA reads TGTGCCACCAGCAGCCGTGGGACACCGAACACCGGGGAGCTGTTTTTT.

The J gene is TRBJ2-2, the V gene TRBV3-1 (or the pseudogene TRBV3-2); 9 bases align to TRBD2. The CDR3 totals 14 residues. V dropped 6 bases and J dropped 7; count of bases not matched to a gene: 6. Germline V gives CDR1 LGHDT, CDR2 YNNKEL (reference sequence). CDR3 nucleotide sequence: TGTGCCAGCAGGCGGGAGGGCCAAGGCGGGGAGCTGTTTTTT. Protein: CASRREGQGGELFF.

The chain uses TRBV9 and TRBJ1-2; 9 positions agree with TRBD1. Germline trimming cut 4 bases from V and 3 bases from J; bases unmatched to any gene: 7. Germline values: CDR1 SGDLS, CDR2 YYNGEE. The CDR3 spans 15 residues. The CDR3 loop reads CASSPQGQGDYGYTF. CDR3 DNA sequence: TGTGCCAGCAGCCCCCAGGGACAGGGAGACTATGGCTACACCTTC.

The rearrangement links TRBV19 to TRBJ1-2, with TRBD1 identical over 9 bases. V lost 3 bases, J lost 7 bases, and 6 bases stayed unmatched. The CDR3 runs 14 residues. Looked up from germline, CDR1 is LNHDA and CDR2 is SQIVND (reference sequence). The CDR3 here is CASSIADRGGGYTF. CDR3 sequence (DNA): TGTGCCAGTAGTATCGCGGACAGGGGTGGTGGCTACACCTTC.